This note documents a single T cell receptor (beta chain) sequence. Its target is not known. Here immunoSEQ multiplex PCR was the method, and the copy in TCRdb shows in-frame clones only, minus some. The table shows around 60,000 clones, with roughly 87% occurring only once. This entry belongs to a study of OX40 agonist ivuxolimab in advanced cancers. In germline, CDR1 is SGHTA, CDR2 FQGTGA. V shed 6 bases and J 4 bases; nucleotides not matched to a gene: 8. The CDR3 has 15 amino acids. General study points: Averaging showed that CD8+ T cells had more expanded clones than CD4+ did.

The V call is TRBV7-3, the J call TRBJ2-7, with 11 nucleotides matching TRBD2. Here the sequenced sample was CD4+ or CD8+ T cells sorted from blood, taken in a trial of the OX40 agonist ivuxolimab. This receptor was taken from an adult with an advanced solid tumor such as melanoma, head and neck, liver or kidney cancer. The CDR3 is CASRPKLAGAYEQYF. The CDR3 bases are TGTGCCAGCAGACCTAAACTAGCGGGAGCTTACGAGCAGTACTTC. The full variable domain, in which reference TRBV7-3 and TRBJ2-7 provide the parts outside the CDR3, is GAGVSQTPSNKVTEKGKYVELRCDPISGHTALYWYRQSLGQGPEFLIYFQGTGAADDSGLPNDRFFAVRPEGSVSTLKIQRTERGDSAVYLCASRPKLAGAYEQYFGPGTRLTVT.